This TCR beta chain stems from a study of T cell responses to AZD1222 COVID-19 vaccine. Germline V gene data show CDR1 as LGHNA and CDR2 as YSLEER. The CDR3 extends over 14 amino acids. Trimming left V 1 base short and J 3 bases short, with 6 bases between. Worth noting for this clone: The antigen is undetermined.

Generated by immunoSEQ multiplex PCR, the TCRdb table keeps only in-frame clones and is missing some. The data hold roughly 250,000 clones, with more than 80% observed a single time. General observations from the study: Nearly half of spike-specific TCRs reportedly target variant regions that are unmutated in the B.1.351 and B.1.1.7 variants. Donors were chiefly white British, with a greater number of females, and clonal diversity was perhaps underestimated.

This receptor was obtained from an adult in good health. This chain uses TRBV4-3 with TRBJ2-2; no clear D gene. Specimen: peripheral blood, collected on day 0 of AZD1222 vaccination. Here the CDR3 reads CASSQGQDTGELFF. In nucleotides, the CDR3 is TGCGCCAGCAGCCAAGGACAAGACACCGGGGAGCTGTTTTTT.